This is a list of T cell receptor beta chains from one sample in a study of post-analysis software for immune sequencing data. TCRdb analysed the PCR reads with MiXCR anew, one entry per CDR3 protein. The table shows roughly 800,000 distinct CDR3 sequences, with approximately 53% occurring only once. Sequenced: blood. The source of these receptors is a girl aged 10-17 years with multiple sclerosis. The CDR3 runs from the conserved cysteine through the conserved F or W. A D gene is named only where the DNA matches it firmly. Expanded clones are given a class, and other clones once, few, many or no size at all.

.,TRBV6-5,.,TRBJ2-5,CASSYSWGPQETQYF,TGTGCCAGCAGTTACTCGTGGGGACCACAAGAGACCCAGTACTTC
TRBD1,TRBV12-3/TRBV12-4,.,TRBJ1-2,CASSSAIRGPSYGYTF,TGTGCCAGCAGTTCGGCAATAAGGGGGCCGAGCTATGGCTACACCTTC
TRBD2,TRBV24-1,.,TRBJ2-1,CATSAAGAAYNEQFF,TGTGCCACCAGTGCCGCGGGAGCGGCATACAATGAGCAGTTCTTC
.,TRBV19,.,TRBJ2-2,CASRTSSRQGTGELFF,TGTGCCAGCAGAACCTCGTCGCGGCAGGGTACCGGGGAGCTGTTTTTT
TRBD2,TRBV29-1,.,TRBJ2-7,CSVELTSGSSYEQYF,TGCAGCGTTGAACTTACTAGCGGGAGTTCCTACGAGCAGTACTTC
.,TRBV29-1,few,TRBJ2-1,CSVVEWGNPNEQFF,TGCAGCGTTGTGGAGTGGGGGAACCCCAATGAGCAGTTCTTC
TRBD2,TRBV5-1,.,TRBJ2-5,CASSLFLAGGETQYF,TGCGCCAGCAGCTTGTTCTTAGCGGGAGGGGAGACCCAGTACTTC
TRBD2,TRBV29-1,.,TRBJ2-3,CSASGRASDTQYF,TGCAGCGCGAGCGGGAGGGCCTCAGATACGCAGTATTTT
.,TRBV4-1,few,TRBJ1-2,CASSQDQKVPNYGYTF,TGCGCCAGCAGCCAAGATCAAAAGGTACCGAACTATGGCTACACCTTC
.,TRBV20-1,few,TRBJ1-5,CSASSGANQPQHF,TGCAGTGCTAGCTCAGGGGCAAATCAGCCCCAGCATTTT
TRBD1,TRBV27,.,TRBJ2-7,CASSTQRQGARYEQYF,TGTGCCAGCAGTACCCAACGACAGGGGGCGAGGTACGAGCAGTACTTC
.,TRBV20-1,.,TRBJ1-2,CSASQTDNYGYTF,TGCAGTGCTAGCCAGACGGATAACTATGGCTACACCTTC
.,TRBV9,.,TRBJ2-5,CASSVAYGTLETQYF,TGTGCCAGCAGCGTAGCCTACGGGACTTTAGAGACCCAGTACTTC
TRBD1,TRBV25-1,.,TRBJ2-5,CASIGDRGVETQYF,TGTGCCAGCATCGGGGACAGGGGGGTAGAGACCCAGTACTTC
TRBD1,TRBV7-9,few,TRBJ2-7,CASRSGTGLYEQYF,TGTGCCAGCAGGTCCGGGACAGGGTTATACGAGCAGTACTTC
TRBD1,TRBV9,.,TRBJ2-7,CASSPDRVGHEQYF,TGTGCCAGCAGCCCAGACAGGGTAGGCCACGAGCAGTACTTC
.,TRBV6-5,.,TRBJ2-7,CASSYSSPMSYEQYF,TGTGCCAGCAGTTACTCGAGTCCTATGTCCTACGAGCAGTACTTC
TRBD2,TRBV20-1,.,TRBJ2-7,CSARDGSGRTYEQYF,TGCAGTGCTAGAGATGGGAGCGGGAGGACCTACGAGCAGTACTTC
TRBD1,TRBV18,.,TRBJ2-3,CASSQGTGGADTQYF,TGTGCCAGCTCACAAGGGACAGGGGGCGCGGATACGCAGTATTTT
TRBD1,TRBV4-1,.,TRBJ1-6,CATTNGLQGKNSPLHF,TGCGCCACCACGAATGGGCTACAGGGGAAAAATTCACCCCTCCACTTT
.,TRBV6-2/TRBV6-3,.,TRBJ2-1,CASLDWGAPSYNEQFF,TGTGCCAGCTTGGATTGGGGGGCGCCCTCCTACAATGAGCAGTTCTTC
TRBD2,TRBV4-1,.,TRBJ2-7,CASSHLGTSGFDEQYF,TGCGCCAGCAGCCACCTTGGGACTAGCGGATTTGACGAGCAGTACTTC
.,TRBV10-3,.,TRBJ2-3,CAISEFSDPRGTDTQYF,TGTGCCATCAGTGAGTTCTCGGACCCCCGGGGCACAGATACGCAGTATTTT
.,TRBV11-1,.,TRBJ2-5,CASSSPRPLVWGRGWETQYF,TGTGCCAGCAGTTCCCCGCGCCCTTTGGTCTGGGGCCGAGGATGGGAGACCCAGTACTTC
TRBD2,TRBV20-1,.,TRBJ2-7,CSVPGRDSYEQYF,TGCAGTGTCCCGGGGAGGGACTCCTACGAGCAGTACTTC
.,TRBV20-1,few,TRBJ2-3,CSAPETGDTQYF,TGCAGTGCTCCCGAAACGGGGGATACGCAGTATTTT
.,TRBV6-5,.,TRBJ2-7,CASSRTSSSYEQYF,TGTGCCAGCTCGAGAACATCGAGCTCCTACGAGCAGTACTTC
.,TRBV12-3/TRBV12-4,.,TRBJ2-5,CASSSPTGQETQYF,TGTGCCAGCAGTTCGCCGACAGGCCAAGAGACCCAGTACTTC
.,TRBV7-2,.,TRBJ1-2,CASSLAGEANYGYTF,TGTGCCAGCAGCTTAGCCGGGGAGGCTAACTATGGCTACACCTTC
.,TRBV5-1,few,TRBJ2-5,CASSNPQETQYF,TGTGCCAGCAGCAACCCGCAAGAGACCCAGTACTTC
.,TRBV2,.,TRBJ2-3,CASSDGPPSTDTQYF,TGTGCCAGCAGTGACGGGCCACCTAGCACAGATACGCAGTATTTT
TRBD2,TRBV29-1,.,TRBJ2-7,CSCLGGGDLMEQYF,TGCAGCTGTTTGGGGGGGGGAGATTTGATGGAGCAGTACTTC
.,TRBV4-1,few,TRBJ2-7,CASSQDSDSSYEQYF,TGCGCCAGCAGCCAAGATTCGGACAGCTCCTACGAGCAGTACTTC
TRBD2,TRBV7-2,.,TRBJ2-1,CASSYLGLANEQFF,TGTGCCAGCAGCTACCTTGGACTAGCCAATGAGCAGTTCTTC
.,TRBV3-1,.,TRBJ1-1,CASSVGWAEAFF,TGTGCCAGCAGCGTAGGATGGGCTGAAGCTTTCTTT
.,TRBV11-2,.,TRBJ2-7,CASSLIVGEQYF,TGTGCCAGCAGCTTAATCGTCGGCGAGCAGTACTTC
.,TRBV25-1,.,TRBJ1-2,CASSDSSKANYGYTF,TGTGCCAGCAGTGATTCTAGCAAGGCTAACTATGGCTACACCTTC
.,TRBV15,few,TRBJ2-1,CATSRDGQGWNEQFF,TGTGCCACCAGCAGAGATGGGCAGGGATGGAATGAGCAGTTCTTC
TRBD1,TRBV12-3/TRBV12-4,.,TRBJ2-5,CASSFGTDETQYF,TGTGCCAGCAGTTTCGGGACAGATGAGACCCAGTACTTC
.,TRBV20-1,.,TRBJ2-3,CSARDSRVGTDTQYF,TGCAGTGCTAGAGATTCTCGAGTTGGCACAGATACGCAGTATTTT
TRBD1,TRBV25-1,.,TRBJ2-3,CASSRADRTTDTQYF,TGTGCCAGCAGTCGAGCGGACAGGACCACAGATACGCAGTATTTT
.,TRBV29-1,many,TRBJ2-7,CSVAGTAASYEQYF,TGCAGCGTTGCCGGGACGGCAGCCTCCTACGAGCAGTACTTC
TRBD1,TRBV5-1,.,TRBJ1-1,CASSLRQGALMEAFF,TGCGCCAGCAGCTTACGACAGGGGGCGCTTATGGAAGCTTTCTTT